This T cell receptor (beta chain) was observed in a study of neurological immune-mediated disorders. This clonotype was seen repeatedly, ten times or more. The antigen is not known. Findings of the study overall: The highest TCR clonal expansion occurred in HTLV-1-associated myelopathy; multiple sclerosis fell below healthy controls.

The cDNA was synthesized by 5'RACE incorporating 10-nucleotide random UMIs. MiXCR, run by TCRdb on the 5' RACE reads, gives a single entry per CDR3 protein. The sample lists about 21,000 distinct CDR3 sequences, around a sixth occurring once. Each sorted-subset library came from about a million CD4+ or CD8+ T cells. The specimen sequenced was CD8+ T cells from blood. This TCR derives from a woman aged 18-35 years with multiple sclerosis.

The DNA for the CDR3 is TGTGCCAGCAGGCCCCATTCCGGCGGGGGGAAAAACAATGAGCAGTTCTTC. Translation: CASRPHSGGGKNNEQFF. J is TRBJ2-1 and V is TRBV3-1, with 8 positions matching TRBD2. The CDR3 length is 17 residues. The V and J ends lost 6 bases and 5 bases, in that order; junction bases with no gene match: 15. The germline gives CDR1 LGHDT, CDR2 YNNKEL (reference sequence).